This record covers a single T cell receptor beta chain. The sample comes from a study of blood T cells in healthy people across ages. V gave up 5 bases and J gave up 5 bases, with 18 bases separating them. Germline V gene lookup returns CDR1 MNHEY and CDR2 SVGAGI. There are 15 residues in the CDR3. A sample-barcoded 5' primer and a J-beta primer mix were used in a second PCR of about 7 to 12 cycles. One entry per CDR3 protein, called by TCRdb with MiXCR from the 5' RACE reads. This table holds roughly 1.5 million distinct CDR3 sequences, roughly 43% found once. The gene calls are TRBV6-5 and TRBJ1-2, with a weak D call TRBD1 (6 bases). This TCR came from a woman aged 18-29 years in good health. The specimen sequenced was blood. The CDR3 sequence is CASSATRGTGYGYTF. The CDR3 coding sequence is TGTGCCAGCAGTGCGACACGCGGCACAGGGTATGGCTACACCTTC.